This TCR beta chain was documented in a study of shared clonotypes between healthy human individuals. Trimming removed 2 bases from V and 4 bases from J, with 7 bases in between. The CDR3 is 13 residues long. The germline CDR1 and CDR2 sequences are SGHTA and FQGNSA. The assay was immunoSEQ multiplex PCR, and TCRdb's table has in-frame clones only and misses some. The sample holds 2,500,000 or so clones, around nine tenths seen once. Note on this clone: Other DNA sequences in this sample translate to the same CDR3.

Sequenced input: naive CD4+ T cells sorted from blood. Subset given: CD45RA+ positively selected. This chain links TRBV7-2 with TRBJ2-3; D may be TRBD2 (6 bases). The TCR sequence derives from a man between 18 and 29 years old in good health. CDR3 DNA sequence: TGTGCCAGCAGCTTACCGGGGGCAGATACGCAGTATTTT. Residues: CASSLPGADTQYF.